Sequencing of this T cell receptor beta chain was carried out in a study of cytomegalovirus exposure and HLA in healthy donors. Overall study findings and caveats: Among TCR beta chains, those listed as cytomegalovirus-associated numbered some 160. When a later analysis was performed, an Asian-associated ancestry cluster reportedly had fewer N-insertions than the approximately 680-donor mean.

PCR primers comprised 60 Vbeta and 13 Jbeta primers. Produced via immunoSEQ multiplex PCR; TCRdb's table is partial and in-frame only. The sample records about 120,000 clones, approximately 71% being singletons. Only one count was recorded for this clone. The antigen is undetermined. The CDR3 has 15 amino acids. Germline V CDR1 and CDR2: LGHNA, YSLEER. The V end was cut by 0 bases, the J end by 2 bases, with 10 bases between. V and J are TRBV4-3 and TRBJ1-1; no firm D call. The TCR was taken from a woman between 50 and 59 years old in good health and CMV-seronegative. Sequencing was performed on PBMCs. CDR3 amino acids: CASSQDWEVNTEAFF. CDR3 DNA: TGCGCCAGCAGCCAAGATTGGGAGGTTAACACTGAAGCTTTCTTT.